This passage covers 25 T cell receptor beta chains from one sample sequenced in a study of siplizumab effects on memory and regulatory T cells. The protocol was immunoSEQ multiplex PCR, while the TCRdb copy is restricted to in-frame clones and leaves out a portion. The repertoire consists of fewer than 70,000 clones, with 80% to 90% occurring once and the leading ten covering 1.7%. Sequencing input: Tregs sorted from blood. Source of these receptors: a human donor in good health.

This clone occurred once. The CDR3 loop reads CASSQQLGGSGNTIYF. The CDR3 coding sequence is TGCGCCAGCAGCCAACAGTTGGGGGGCAGTGGAAACACCATATATTTT. The genes are TRBV4-1 and TRBJ1-3; perhaps TRBD1 as D (6 bases). V gave up 2 bases and J gave up 3 bases, with 14 bases separating them. Looked up from germline, CDR1 is MGHRA and CDR2 is YSYEKL. The CDR3 has 16 amino acids.

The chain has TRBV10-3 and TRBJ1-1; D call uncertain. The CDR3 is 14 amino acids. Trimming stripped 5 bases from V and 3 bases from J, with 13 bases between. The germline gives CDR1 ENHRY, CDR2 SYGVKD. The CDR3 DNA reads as TGTGCCATCAGTCCGAAGGACGGTGACACTGAAGCTTTCTTT. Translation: CAISPKDGDTEAFF.

The CDR3 region is CASSLPDGRVTNEKLFF. CDR3 DNA: TGTGCCAGCAGCTTGCCGGACGGCAGGGTGACTAATGAAAAACTGTTTTTT. The rearrangement links TRBV11-3 to TRBJ1-4; TRBD1 might be the D (5 bases). Germline lookup yields CDR1 SGHNT and CDR2 YENEEA. V shed 3 bases and J shed 2 bases, with 16 bases lying between them. This CDR3 is built from 17 residues.

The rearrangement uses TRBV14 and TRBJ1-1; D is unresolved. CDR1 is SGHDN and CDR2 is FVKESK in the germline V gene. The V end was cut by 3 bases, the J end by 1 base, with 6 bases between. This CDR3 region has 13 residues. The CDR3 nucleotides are TGTGCCAGCAGCCAGTTCAGGAACACTGAAGCTTTCTTT. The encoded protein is CASSQFRNTEAFF.

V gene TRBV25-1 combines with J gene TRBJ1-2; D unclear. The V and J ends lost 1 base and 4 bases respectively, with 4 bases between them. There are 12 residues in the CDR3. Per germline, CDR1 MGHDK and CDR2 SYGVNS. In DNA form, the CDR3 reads TGTGCCAGCAGTGAATTAGGCTATGGCTACACCTTC. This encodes CASSELGYGYTF.

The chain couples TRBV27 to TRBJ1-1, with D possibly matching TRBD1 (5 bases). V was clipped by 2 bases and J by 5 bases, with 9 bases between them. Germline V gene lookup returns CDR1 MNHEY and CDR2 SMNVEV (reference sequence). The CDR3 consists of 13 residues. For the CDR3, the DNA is TGTGCCAGCAGTTTAAATTGGGGGACTGAAGCTTTCTTT. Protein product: CASSLNWGTEAFF.

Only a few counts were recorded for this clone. CDR3 coding DNA: TGTGCCAGCTCACCAGGGGGGAAAGGCTCCTACAATGAGCAGTTCTTC. Protein: CASSPGGKGSYNEQFF. This chain joins TRBV18 and TRBJ2-1; D may be TRBD2 (6 bases). Trimming cost V 2 bases and J 0 bases, with 11 bases left between them. This CDR3 contains 16 residues. Germline V gene sequence: CDR1 KGHSH, CDR2 LQKENI.

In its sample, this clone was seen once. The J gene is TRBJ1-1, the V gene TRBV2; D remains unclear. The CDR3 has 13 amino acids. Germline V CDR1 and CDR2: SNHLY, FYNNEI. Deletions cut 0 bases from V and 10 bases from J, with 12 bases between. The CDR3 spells CASSEARVQAAFF. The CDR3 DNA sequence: TGTGCCAGCAGTGAAGCGCGGGTTCAGGCAGCTTTCTTT.

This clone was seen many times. The CDR3 nucleotides are TGTGCCTGGAGTGAGGGGAGCACAGATACGCAGTATTTT. As protein: CAWSEGSTDTQYF. The rearrangement joins TRBV30 to TRBJ2-3, with a weak D call TRBD1 (5 bases). The CDR3 sequence is 13 residues long. Deletions cut 1 base from V and 0 bases from J, with 5 bases between. The germline gives CDR1 GTSNPN, CDR2 SVGIG (reference sequence).

The CDR3 DNA reads as TGTGCCAGCAGTGAAGGGAGGGTTGTACAGCCCCAGCATTTT. Protein: CASSEGRVVQPQHF. The V call is TRBV2, the J call TRBJ1-5; D remains ambiguous. The V gene lost 1 base and the J gene lost 7 bases, with 11 bases spanning the gap. The CDR3 sequence is 14 residues long. Germline V gives CDR1 SNHLY, CDR2 FYNNEI.

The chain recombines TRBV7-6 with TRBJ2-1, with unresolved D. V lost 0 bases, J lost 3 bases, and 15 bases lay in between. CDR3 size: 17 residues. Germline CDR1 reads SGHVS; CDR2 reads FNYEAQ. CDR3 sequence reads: CASSLAVRTSDYNEQFF. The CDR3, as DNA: TGTGCCAGCAGCTTAGCTGTAAGAACAAGCGACTACAATGAGCAGTTCTTC.

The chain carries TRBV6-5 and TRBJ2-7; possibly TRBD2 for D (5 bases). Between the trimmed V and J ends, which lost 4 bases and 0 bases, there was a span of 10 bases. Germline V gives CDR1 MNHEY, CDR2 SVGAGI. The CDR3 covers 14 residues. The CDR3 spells CASSSAGTSYEQYF. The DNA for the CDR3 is TGTGCCAGCAGTTCTGCGGGCACCTCCTACGAGCAGTACTTC.

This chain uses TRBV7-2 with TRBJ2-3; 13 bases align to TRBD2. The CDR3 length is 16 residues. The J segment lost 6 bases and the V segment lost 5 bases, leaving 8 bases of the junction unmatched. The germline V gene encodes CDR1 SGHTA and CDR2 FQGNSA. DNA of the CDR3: TGTGCCAGCAGCCCACAAGGGACTAGCGGGAAGGATACGCAGTATTTT. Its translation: CASSPQGTSGKDTQYF. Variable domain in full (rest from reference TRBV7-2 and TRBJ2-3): GAGVSQSPSNKVTEKGKDVELRCDPISGHTALYWYRQSLGQGLEFLIYFQGNSAPDKSGLPSDRFSAERTGGSVSTLTIQRTQQEDSAVYLCASSPQGTSGKDTQYFGPGTRLTVL.

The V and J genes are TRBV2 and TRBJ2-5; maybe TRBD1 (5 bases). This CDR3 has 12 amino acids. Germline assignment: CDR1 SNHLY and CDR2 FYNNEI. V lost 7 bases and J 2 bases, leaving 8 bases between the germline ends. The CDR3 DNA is TGTGCCAGCACCCCAGGGCAAGAGACCCAGTACTTC. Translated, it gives CASTPGQETQYF.

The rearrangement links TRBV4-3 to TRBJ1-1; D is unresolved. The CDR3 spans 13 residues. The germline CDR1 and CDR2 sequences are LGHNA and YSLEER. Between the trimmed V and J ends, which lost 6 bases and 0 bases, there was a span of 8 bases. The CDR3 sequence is CASSRSVNTEAFF. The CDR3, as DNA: TGCGCCAGCAGTCGATCAGTGAACACTGAAGCTTTCTTT.

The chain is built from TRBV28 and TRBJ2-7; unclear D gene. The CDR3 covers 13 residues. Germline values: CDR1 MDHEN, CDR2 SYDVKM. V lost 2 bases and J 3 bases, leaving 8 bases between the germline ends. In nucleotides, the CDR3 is TGTGCCAGCAGTTTAGGTGGCAACTACGAGCAGTACTTC. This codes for CASSLGGNYEQYF.

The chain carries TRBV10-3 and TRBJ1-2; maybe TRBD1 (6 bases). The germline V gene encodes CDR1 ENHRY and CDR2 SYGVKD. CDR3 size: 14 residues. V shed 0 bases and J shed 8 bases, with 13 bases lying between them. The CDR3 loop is CAISESGQGYGYTF. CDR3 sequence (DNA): TGTGCCATCAGTGAGTCAGGCCAGGGGTACGGCTACACCTTC.

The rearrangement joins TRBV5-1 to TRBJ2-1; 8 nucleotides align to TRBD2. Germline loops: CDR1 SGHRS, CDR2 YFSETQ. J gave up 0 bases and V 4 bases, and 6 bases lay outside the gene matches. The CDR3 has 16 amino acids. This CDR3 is CASSPPSGGSYNEQFF. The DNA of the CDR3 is TGCGCCAGCAGCCCGCCAAGCGGGGGCTCCTACAATGAGCAGTTCTTC.

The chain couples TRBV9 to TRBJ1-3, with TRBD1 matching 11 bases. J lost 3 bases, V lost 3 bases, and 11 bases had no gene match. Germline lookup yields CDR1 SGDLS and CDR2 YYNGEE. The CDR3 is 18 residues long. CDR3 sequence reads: CASSAMAGQGAGGNTIYF. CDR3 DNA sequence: TGTGCCAGCAGCGCAATGGCCGGACAGGGGGCAGGTGGAAACACCATATATTTT.

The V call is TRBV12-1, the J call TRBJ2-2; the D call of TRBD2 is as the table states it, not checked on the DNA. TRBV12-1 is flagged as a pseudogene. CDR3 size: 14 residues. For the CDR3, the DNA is TGTGCCAGCAGCTGGCTAGCGGGCACCGGGGAGCTGTTTTTT. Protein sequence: CASSWLAGTGELFF.

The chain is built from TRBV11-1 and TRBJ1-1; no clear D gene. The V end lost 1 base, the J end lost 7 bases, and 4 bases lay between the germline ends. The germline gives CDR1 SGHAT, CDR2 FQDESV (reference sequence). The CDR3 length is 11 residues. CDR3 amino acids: CASSLGGEAFF. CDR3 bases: TGTGCCAGCAGCTTAGGGGGTGAAGCTTTCTTT.

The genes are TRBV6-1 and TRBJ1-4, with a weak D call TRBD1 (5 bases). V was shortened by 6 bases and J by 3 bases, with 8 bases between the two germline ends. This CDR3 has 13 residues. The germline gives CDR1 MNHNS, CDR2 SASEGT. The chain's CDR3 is CASRQVANEKLFF. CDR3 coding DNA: TGTGCCAGCAGACAGGTGGCTAATGAAAAACTGTTTTTT.

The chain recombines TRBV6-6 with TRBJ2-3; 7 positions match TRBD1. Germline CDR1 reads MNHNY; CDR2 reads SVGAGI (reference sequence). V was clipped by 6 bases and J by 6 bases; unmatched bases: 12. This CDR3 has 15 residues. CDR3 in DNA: TGTGCCAGCAGGACTTACAGGGGCGGAGCGGATACGCAGTATTTT. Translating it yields CASRTYRGGADTQYF.

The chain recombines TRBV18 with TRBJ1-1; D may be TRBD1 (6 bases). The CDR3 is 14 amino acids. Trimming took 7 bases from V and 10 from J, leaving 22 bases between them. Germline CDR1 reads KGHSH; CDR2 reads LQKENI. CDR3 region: CASFLGTLEVGAFF. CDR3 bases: TGTGCCAGCTTCCTCGGGACACTGGAGGTTGGAGCTTTCTTT.

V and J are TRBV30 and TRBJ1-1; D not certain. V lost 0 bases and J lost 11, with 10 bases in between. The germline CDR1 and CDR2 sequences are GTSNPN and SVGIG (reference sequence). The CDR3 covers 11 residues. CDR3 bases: TGTGCCTGGAGTGTCCTTAAGGTGGCTTTCTTT. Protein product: CAWSVLKVAFF.